The rows below give T cell receptor beta chains drawn from one sample of a study of cytotoxic CD8 clonotypes in ibrutinib-treated CLL. The data were produced by immunoSEQ multiplex PCR, yet TCRdb's version contains in-frame clones alone and is incomplete. The table has 150,000 to 200,000 clones, roughly four fifths seen once; the top ten hold roughly 1.9%. Sequenced here: PBMCs, sampled after 12 months of ibrutinib treatment. These receptors were collected from a human donor with chronic lymphocytic leukemia. Each CDR3 is given with its conserved first and last residue. Each record gives: CDR3 length, V gene, J gene, D gene, clone size, CDR3 DNA, CDR3 protein. A D gene is named only where the DNA matches it firmly. Size tells how often a clone was seen (once, few, many) or the class of an expanded clone, and some rows leave it out.

16	TRBV11-1	TRBJ2-5	-	-	TGTGCCAGCACCAATCGGAGGGGGCAGGCTGACGAGACCCAGTACTTC	CASTNRRGQADETQYF
15	TRBV18	TRBJ2-5	TRBD1	-	TGTGCCAGTTCTGTGGGGACAGATCGACGAGAGACCCAGTACTTC	CASSVGTDRRETQYF
20	TRBV9	TRBJ2-5	TRBD2	-	TGTGCCAGCAGCGTAGCTATTGGTAGCGGGAGGGATCGATACCAAGAGACCCAGTACTTC	CASSVAIGSGRDRYQETQYF
14	TRBV10-3	TRBJ2-5	TRBD2	-	TGTGCCACCGAGAGCGGGGGGTCCCAAGAGACCCAGTACTTC	CATESGGSQETQYF
18	TRBV4-3	TRBJ2-7	-	-	TGCGCCAGCAGCCAATATCTCTGGACACTAGTATCCGTCTACGAGCAGTACTTC	CASSQYLWTLVSVYEQYF
12	TRBV5-8	TRBJ1-5	-	few	TGTGCCAGCAGCTTCAGCAATCAGCCCCAGCATTTT	CASSFSNQPQHF
11	TRBV20-1	TRBJ1-2	-	-	TGCAGTGCTAGAGTAAACTATGGCTACACCTTC	CSARVNYGYTF
15	TRBV19	TRBJ2-3	TRBD2	-	TGTGCCAGTAGCGATAGCGGGGGGGCTACAGATACGCAGTATTTT	CASSDSGGATDTQYF
15	TRBV18	TRBJ1-1	-	once	TGTGCCAGCTCACCACCTGAGGGGACATCCACTGAAGCTTTCTTT	CASSPPEGTSTEAFF
12	TRBV6-6	TRBJ1-1	-	-	TGTGCCAGCAGTTACCGCGGGCAGCAAGCTTTCTTT	CASSYRGQQAFF
15	TRBV11-2	TRBJ2-7	TRBD2	-	TGTGCCAGCAGCGCGGGACTAGCGGGAGTTCGCGAGCAGTACTTC	CASSAGLAGVREQYF
16	TRBV5-4	TRBJ2-3	TRBD1	-	TGTGCCAGCAGCCCCCACCGGGACAGCCGAACAGATACGCAGTATTTT	CASSPHRDSRTDTQYF
14	TRBV18	TRBJ2-7	TRBD1	-	TGTGCCAGCTCACCCGGGACAGGGGGATACGAGCAGTACTTC	CASSPGTGGYEQYF
16	TRBV28	TRBJ2-2	-	-	TGTGCCAGCAAGCCGGACAGCATCGCGAACACCGGGGAGCTGTTTTTT	CASKPDSIANTGELFF
14	TRBV7-3	TRBJ1-4	-	-	TGTGCCAGCAGCCGACGAAGGACATCTGAAAAACTGTTTTTT	CASSRRRTSEKLFF
15	TRBV27	TRBJ2-7	-	-	TGTGTGACTAACCCCCAAGGACAGTTCTCCTACGAGCAGTACTTC	CVTNPQGQFSYEQYF
15	TRBV4-3	TRBJ2-3	TRBD2	-	TGCGCCAGCAGCCCGACATTAGCGGGAATAGATACGCAGTATTTT	CASSPTLAGIDTQYF
14	TRBV5-5	TRBJ2-7	-	-	TGTGCCAGCAGCTATCTAGATCTGAGAGGCGAGCAGTACTTC	CASSYLDLRGEQYF
15	TRBV4-2	TRBJ1-1	TRBD1	-	TGTGCCAGCAGCCAAGGGACAGGGGCGAACACTGAAGCTTTCTTT	CASSQGTGANTEAFF
12	TRBV4-2	TRBJ2-7	-	-	TGTGCCAGCAGCCAAGCGCTGGGGGAGCAGTACTTC	CASSQALGEQYF
16	TRBV5-3	TRBJ2-5	-	-	TGTGCCAGAAGCTTGGGGTCGCCCAGGGGCCAAGAGACCCAGTACTTC	CARSLGSPRGQETQYF
14	TRBV27	TRBJ1-2	TRBD1	few	TGTGCCAGCAGTTTACGGGGACAGGGCTATGGCTACACCTTC	CASSLRGQGYGYTF
15	TRBV30	TRBJ2-4	-	once	TGTGCCTGGAGTGTACCTGGTGTCGGGAGAAACATTCAGTACTTC	CAWSVPGVGRNIQYF
17	TRBV10-3	TRBJ1-5	TRBD1	-	TGTGCCACCGAGCCGGGACAGAGTTTGATGCGCAATCAGCCCCAGCATTTT	CATEPGQSLMRNQPQHF
18	TRBV5-8	TRBJ2-5	-	-	TGTGCCAGCAGCTCCCCAGGTCGGGTGACCCCCGATTCGGAGACCCAGTACTTC	CASSSPGRVTPDSETQYF
13	TRBV5-6	TRBJ1-2	TRBD1	-	TGTGCCAGCAGCGAGACAGGGGCCTATGGCTACACCTTC	CASSETGAYGYTF
15	TRBV5-1	TRBJ1-5	-	many	TGCGCCAGCAGCTCTGAGGGAGGCGGCAATCAGCCCCAGCATTTT	CASSSEGGGNQPQHF
13	TRBV2	TRBJ2-1	-	-	TGTGCCAGCAGTGAAAGGGACCCCCGTGAGCAGTTCTTC	CASSERDPREQFF
13	TRBV29-1	TRBJ1-2	TRBD1	-	TGCAGCGCCGACAGGGGGGTAGTGAATGGCTACACCTTC	CSADRGVVNGYTF
15	TRBV6-1	TRBJ2-4	-	-	TGTGCCAGCAGTGAAGGGACAGTAGCCAAAAACATTCAGTACTTC	CASSEGTVAKNIQYF
18	TRBV19	TRBJ1-5	TRBD1	-	TGTGCCAGTAGTATCTCGACAGGGAGGTGGGTAATGCGTCAGCCCCAGCATTTT	CASSISTGRWVMRQPQHF
14	TRBV5-1	TRBJ2-7	-	-	TGCGCCAGCAGCTCACAGACAGGTTCCAACGAGCAGTACTTC	CASSSQTGSNEQYF
18	TRBV27	TRBJ2-1	TRBD2	-	TGTGCCAGCAGTTCGGCTTCTAGACTAGCGGCCTCCTACAATGAGCAGTTCTTC	CASSSASRLAASYNEQFF
12	TRBV6-5	TRBJ1-2	-	-	TGTGCCAGCAGTTGGGGCAGGATTGGCTACACCTTC	CASSWGRIGYTF
14	TRBV7-2	TRBJ2-7	-	once	TGTGCCAGCAGCTCCCTCCCGGGGGCTCTAGAGCAGTACTTC	CASSSLPGALEQYF
16	TRBV28	TRBJ2-2	TRBD2	-	TGTGCCAGCAGTTTGGGAGGGGCGGGCAAAACCGGGGAGCTGTTTTTT	CASSLGGAGKTGELFF
12	TRBV2	TRBJ2-1	TRBD2	few	TGTGCCAGCGGGGGGGGGAGTTTTGAGCAGTTCTTC	CASGGGSFEQFF
12	TRBV7-2	TRBJ1-1	-	-	TGTGCCAGCAGCTTTGGACACACTGAAGCTTTCTTT	CASSFGHTEAFF
14	TRBV2	TRBJ2-5	TRBD2	-	TGTGCCAGCAGAGAGACTAGCGGGCAAGAGACCCAGTACTTC	CASRETSGQETQYF
14	TRBV5-4	TRBJ2-7	-	-	TGTGCCAGCAGCGCGATAGGAAGCTCCTACGAGCAGTACTTC	CASSAIGSSYEQYF
14	TRBV28	TRBJ2-1	-	-	TGTGCCAGTTCTAGCGCAAGCTCCTACAATGAGCAGTTCTTC	CASSSASSYNEQFF
14	TRBV30	TRBJ1-4	-	few	TGTGCCTGGAGTGTTTCGGGAGGTTGGGAAAAACTGTTTTTT	CAWSVSGGWEKLFF
16	TRBV7-8	TRBJ2-1	-	-	TGTGCCAGCAGTAAGAAGGGGGGGGCTGCGGACAATGAGCAGTTCTTC	CASSKKGGAADNEQFF
14	TRBV25-1	TRBJ2-2	-	-	TGTGCCAGCAGCTCGGACACTAACACCGGGGAGCTGTTTTTT	CASSSDTNTGELFF
18	TRBV7-9	TRBJ1-1	-	-	TGTGCCAGCAGCCAAATGGGGGCAGCGATTGATTTGAACACTGAAGCTTTCTTT	CASSQMGAAIDLNTEAFF
16	TRBV28	TRBJ2-1	TRBD2	-	TGTGCCAGCAGTTTAAATCTTGGGGGAGGGTACAATGAGCAGTTCTTC	CASSLNLGGGYNEQFF
14	TRBV4-3	TRBJ2-7	TRBD2	-	TGCGCCAGCAGCCAAACTAGCGGGAATTACGAGCAGTACTTC	CASSQTSGNYEQYF
14	TRBV6-6	TRBJ2-5	-	-	TGTGCCAGCAGTTACCGACAGAACCAAGAGACCCAGTACTTC	CASSYRQNQETQYF
12	TRBV30	TRBJ1-1	-	few	TGTGCCAGTCAACCAAAGGGCACTGAAGCTTTCTTT	CASQPKGTEAFF
14	TRBV28	TRBJ2-1	-	-	TGTGCCAGCAGTCTTACCGGGGCCCACAATGAGCAGTTCTTC	CASSLTGAHNEQFF
15	TRBV30	TRBJ2-5	TRBD2	-	TGTGCCTGGAGTGCGGGACTAGCGGGGAAGGGGCCCCAGTACTTC	CAWSAGLAGKGPQYF
17	TRBV7-2	TRBJ2-7	TRBD2	-	TGTGCCAGCAGCTTATACGGACTAGCGGGGACCTCCTACGAGCAGTACTTC	CASSLYGLAGTSYEQYF
14	TRBV30	TRBJ2-7	TRBD1	few	TGTGCCTGGAGTGTAACAGGGGGCGCTTACGAGCAGTACTTC	CAWSVTGGAYEQYF
15	TRBV19	TRBJ2-3	-	-	TGTGCCAGTAGTATTAGGGGGGGGAGCACAGATACGCAGTATTTT	CASSIRGGSTDTQYF